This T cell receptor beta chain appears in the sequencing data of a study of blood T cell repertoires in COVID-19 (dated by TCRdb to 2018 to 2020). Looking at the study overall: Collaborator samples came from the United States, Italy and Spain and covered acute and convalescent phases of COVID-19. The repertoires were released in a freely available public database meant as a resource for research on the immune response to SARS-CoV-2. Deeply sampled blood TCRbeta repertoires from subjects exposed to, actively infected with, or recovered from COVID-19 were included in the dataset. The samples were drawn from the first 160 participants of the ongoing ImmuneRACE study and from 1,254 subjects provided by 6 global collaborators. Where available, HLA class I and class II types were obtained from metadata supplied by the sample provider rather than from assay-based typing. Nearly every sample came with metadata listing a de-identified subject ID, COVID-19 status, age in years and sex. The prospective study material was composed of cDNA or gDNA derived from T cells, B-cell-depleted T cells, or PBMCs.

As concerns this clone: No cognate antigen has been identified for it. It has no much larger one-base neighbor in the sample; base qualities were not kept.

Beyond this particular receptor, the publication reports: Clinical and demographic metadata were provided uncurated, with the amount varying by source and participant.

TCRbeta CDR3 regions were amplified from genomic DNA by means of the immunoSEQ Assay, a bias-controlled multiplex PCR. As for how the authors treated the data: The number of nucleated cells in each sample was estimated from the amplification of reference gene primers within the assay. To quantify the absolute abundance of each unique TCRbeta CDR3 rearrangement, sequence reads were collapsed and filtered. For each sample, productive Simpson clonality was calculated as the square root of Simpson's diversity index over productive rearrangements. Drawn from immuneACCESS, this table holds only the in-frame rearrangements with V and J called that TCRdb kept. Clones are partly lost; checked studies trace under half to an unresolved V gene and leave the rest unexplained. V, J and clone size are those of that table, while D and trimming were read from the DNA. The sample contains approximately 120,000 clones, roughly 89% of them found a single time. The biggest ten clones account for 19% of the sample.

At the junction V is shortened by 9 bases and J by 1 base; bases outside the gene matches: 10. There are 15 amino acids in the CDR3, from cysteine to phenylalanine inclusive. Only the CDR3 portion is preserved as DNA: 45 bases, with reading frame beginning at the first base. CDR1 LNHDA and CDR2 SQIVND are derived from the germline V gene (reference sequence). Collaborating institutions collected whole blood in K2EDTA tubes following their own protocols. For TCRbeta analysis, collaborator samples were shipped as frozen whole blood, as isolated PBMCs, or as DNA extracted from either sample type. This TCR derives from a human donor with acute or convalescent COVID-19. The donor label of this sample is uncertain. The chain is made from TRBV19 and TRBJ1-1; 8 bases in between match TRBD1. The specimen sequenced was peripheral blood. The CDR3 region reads CASILGQGGNTEAFF. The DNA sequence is TGTGCCAGCATTCTTGGACAGGGCGGGAACACTGAAGCTTTCTTT.